This T cell receptor (beta chain) originates from a study of cytomegalovirus exposure and HLA in healthy donors. With regard to this clone: No antigen is known for it.

Primers included in the PCR were 60 Vbeta and 13 Jbeta primers. Clones were read by immunoSEQ multiplex PCR, and TCRdb kept only the in-frame ones, dropping some. The table shows tens of thousands of clones, with about four fifths occurring only once. General study points: A later analysis linked a missense variant in DCLRE1C to the trimming of TCR beta V and J genes.

CDR3 length: 14 residues. Germline V lookup: CDR1 SGHRS, CDR2 YFSETQ. V lost 5 bases, J lost 12 bases, and 14 bases stayed unmatched. The receptor was isolated from a woman under 40 in good health and CMV-seronegative. The sequencing input was PBMCs. The genes are TRBV5-1 and TRBJ2-1, with 7 bases aligning to TRBD1. CDR3 amino acids: CASSIETGLGAQFF. The CDR3, as DNA: TGCGCCAGCAGTATAGAGACAGGGCTAGGGGCGCAGTTCTTC.